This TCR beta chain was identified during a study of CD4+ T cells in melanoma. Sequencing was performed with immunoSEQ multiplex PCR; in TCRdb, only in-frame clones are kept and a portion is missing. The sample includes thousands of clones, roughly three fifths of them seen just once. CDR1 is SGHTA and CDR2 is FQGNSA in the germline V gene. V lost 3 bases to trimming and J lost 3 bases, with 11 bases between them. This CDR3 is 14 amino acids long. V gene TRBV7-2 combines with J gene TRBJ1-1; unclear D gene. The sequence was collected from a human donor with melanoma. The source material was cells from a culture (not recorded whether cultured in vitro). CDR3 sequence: CASSLQLRDTEAFF. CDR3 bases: TGTGCCAGCAGCTTGCAACTTAGGGACACTGAAGCTTTCTTT.